Presented here are 18 T cell receptor beta chains from one specimen sequenced in a study of blood T cell repertoires in COVID-19 (TCRdb year 2020). The library came from the immunoSEQ multiplex PCR assay. Here the immuneACCESS table is served through TCRdb, limited to in-frame sequences with V and J called. Missing clones are a known gap in these copies; in checked studies unresolved V genes cover under half, and the rest lacks a known reason. For this sample there are tens of thousands of clones; under 80% appear just once. Jointly, the top ten make up around 9.7% of the sample. The sequencing sample was made of peripheral blood. The receptors derive from a human donor in a cohort sampled during active COVID-19.

V and J are TRBV7-2 and TRBJ1-1, with 8 nucleotides matching TRBD1. The CDR3 runs 16 residues. Germline trimming cut 4 bases from V and 1 base from J; bases unmatched to any gene: 8. CDR1 and CDR2 from the germline V gene are SGHTA and FQGNSA. The CDR3 sequence is CASSSRRGQANTEAFF. In DNA, the CDR3 is TGTGCCAGCAGCTCCCGTCGGGGACAGGCGAACACTGAAGCTTTCTTT.

This chain joins TRBV28 and TRBJ1-2, with TRBD1 matching over 8 bases. V lost 9 bases and J lost 7; bases outside the gene matches: 7. Germline CDR1 MDHEN, CDR2 SYDVKM. The CDR3 is 12 amino acids. Written as DNA, the CDR3 is TGTGCCAGTAGGGCAGGGGGCGGTGGCTACACCTTC. Its protein product is CASRAGGGGYTF.

The chain has TRBV6-6 and TRBJ2-1; D ambiguous. Trimming removed 7 bases from V and 0 bases from J, with 7 bases in between. This CDR3 spans 13 amino acids. Germline V gene lookup returns CDR1 MNHNY and CDR2 SVGAGI (reference sequence). The CDR3 loop reads CASTSHSYNEQFF. The CDR3 DNA reads TGTGCCAGCACTTCACACTCCTACAATGAGCAGTTCTTC.

V and J are TRBV27 and TRBJ1-1; D call uncertain. The CDR3 totals 14 residues. V was clipped by 2 bases and J by 2 bases, with 9 bases between them. The germline V gene encodes CDR1 MNHEY and CDR2 SMNVEV (reference sequence). The CDR3 is CASSLRGYNTEAFF. CDR3 coding DNA: TGTGCCAGCAGTTTAAGAGGTTATAACACTGAAGCTTTCTTT.

The rearrangement links TRBV7-2 to TRBJ1-5, with 7 bases that match TRBD1. Germline trimming cut 5 bases from V and 4 bases from J; bases unmatched to any gene: 8. This CDR3 region has 15 residues. The germline gives CDR1 SGHTA, CDR2 FQGNSA. The CDR3 DNA follows: TGTGCCAGCAGCCCCACTGGGACAGATAATCAGCCCCAGCATTTT. Protein sequence: CASSPTGTDNQPQHF.

This clone was counted only a few times. The rearrangement uses TRBV7-8 and TRBJ2-2; the D gene is possibly TRBD1 (6 bases). V lost 5 bases to trimming and J lost 1 base, with 14 bases between them. Germline V gene data show CDR1 as SGHVS and CDR2 as FQNEAQ. This CDR3 is built from 16 residues. The CDR3 here is CASSRQAGMNTGELFF. CDR3 nucleotides: TGTGCCAGCAGCAGACAGGCTGGAATGAACACCGGGGAGCTGTTTTTT.

The table lists this clone with a few counts. The rearrangement links TRBV11-3 to TRBJ2-5, with TRBD1 matching 9 bases. The CDR3 extends over 14 amino acids. V gave up 4 bases and J gave up 2 bases; unmatched junction bases: 2. From germline, CDR1 is SGHNT and CDR2 YENEEA. CDR3 region: CASSSTGGQETQYF. CDR3 coding DNA: TGTGCCAGCAGCTCGACAGGGGGACAAGAGACCCAGTACTTC.

V usage is TRBV7-8 and J usage is TRBJ2-2, with 10 bases aligning to TRBD1. V trimming: 3 bases; J trimming: 5 bases; junction bases outside the gene matches: 6. This CDR3 is 16 amino acids long. Germline V gives CDR1 SGHVS, CDR2 FQNEAQ. The DNA for the CDR3 is TGTGCCAGCAGCTTGCGACAGGGGGCGTATACCGGGGAGCTGTTTTTT. This encodes CASSLRQGAYTGELFF. Variable domain in full (rest from reference TRBV7-8 and TRBJ2-2): GAGVSQSPRYKVAKRGQDVALRCDPISGHVSLFWYQQALGQGPEFLTYFQNEAQLDKSGLPSDRFFAERPEGSVSTLKIQRTQQEDSAVYLCASSLRQGAYTGELFFGEGSRLTVL.

The chain combines TRBV29-1 with TRBJ1-1; 7 bases are a match to TRBD1. The CDR3 runs 13 residues. Germline CDR1 reads SQVTM; CDR2 reads ANQGSEA. The J segment lost 8 bases and the V segment lost 3 bases, leaving 9 bases of the junction unmatched. The CDR3 protein is CSVDRSGGLEAFF. The CDR3 DNA reads TGCAGCGTTGACCGGTCAGGGGGATTAGAAGCTTTCTTT.

CDR3 protein: CASSLETGKKEQFF. For the CDR3, the DNA is TGCGCCAGCAGCTTGGAGACAGGGAAAAAGGAGCAGTTCTTC. The rearrangement links TRBV5-1 to TRBJ2-1; 7 positions match TRBD1. The CDR3 contains 14 residues. The germline V gene encodes CDR1 SGHRS and CDR2 YFSETQ. V was pared by 0 bases and J by 10 bases, with 7 bases of the junction left unmatched.

The chain joins TRBV7-8 to TRBJ1-5, with TRBD1 matching 7 bases. This CDR3 spans 16 amino acids. The trim removed 3 bases at V and 4 bases at J, leaving 9 bases unmatched. CDR1 is SGHVS, CDR2 FQNEAQ, per germline. The CDR3 loop is CASSFPGAGGNQPQHF. In DNA form, the CDR3 reads TGTGCCAGCAGCTTCCCTGGGGCAGGGGGTAATCAGCCCCAGCATTTT.

The rearrangement links TRBV7-2 to TRBJ2-7, with 10 bases fitting TRBD2. Germline assignment: CDR1 SGHTA and CDR2 FQGNSA. V lost 5 bases to trimming and J lost 4 bases; unmatched junction nucleotides: 5. The CDR3 runs to 14 residues. Here the CDR3 reads CASSPGTSEYEQYF. Here the CDR3 DNA reads TGTGCCAGCAGCCCCGGGACTAGCGAGTACGAGCAGTACTTC.

The chain employs TRBV28 and TRBJ1-1; tentative D call: TRBD1 (5 bases). This CDR3 is built from 14 residues. Trimming took off 3 bases at V and 7 bases at J, with 15 bases between the two ends. CDR1 is MDHEN, CDR2 SYDVKM, per germline. The CDR3 region has the DNA TGTGCCAGCAGTTTGGGGGGAATTAAGTATGAAGCTTTCTTT. The encoded protein is CASSLGGIKYEAFF. Supplemented by reference TRBV28 and TRBJ1-1, the full variable domain reads DVKVTQSSRYLVKRTGEKVFLECVQDMDHENMFWYRQDPGLGLRLIYFSYDVKMKEKGDIPEGYSVSREKKERFSLILESASTNQTSMYLCASSLGGIKYEAFFGQGTRLTVV.

This chain uses TRBV6-2 or TRBV6-3 with TRBJ2-7; 7 bases line up with TRBD2. CDR3 size: 17 residues. The junction had 20 bases not matched to a gene; V was cut back by 6 bases and J by 6 bases. Germline CDR1 and CDR2: MNHEY and SVGEGT. Here the CDR3 reads CASSSRPQGPLASEQYF. The CDR3 DNA follows: TGTGCCAGCAGCTCGAGGCCCCAGGGACCACTAGCGAGCGAGCAGTACTTC.

The chain has TRBV7-9 and TRBJ2-7; 9 positions match TRBD1. CDR1 is SEHNR and CDR2 is FQNEAQ in the germline V gene (reference sequence). The CDR3 is 16 amino acids. The V gene end was trimmed by 6 bases and the J gene end by 2 bases; junction bases not matched to a gene: 11. CDR3 sequence: CASSQTGTGSPYEQYF. The CDR3 coding sequence is TGTGCCAGCAGTCAGACCGGGACAGGGAGCCCCTACGAGCAGTACTTC.

Only one count was recorded for this clone. This chain uses TRBV5-8 with TRBJ2-6, with D unresolved. V was trimmed by 0 bases and J by 4 bases, leaving 8 bases between them. The germline V gene encodes CDR1 SGHTS and CDR2 YDEGEE. CDR3 size: 15 residues. Written as DNA, the CDR3 is TGTGCCAGCAGCTTGGAGAGTCCCGGGGCCAACGTCCTGACTTTC. Its translation is CASSLESPGANVLTF.

The chain recombines TRBV11-2 with TRBJ1-3; no definite D call. Germline lookup yields CDR1 SGHAT and CDR2 FQNNGV. The CDR3 runs to 16 residues. Trimming stripped 3 bases from V and 0 bases from J, with 12 bases between. In DNA form, the CDR3 reads TGTGCCAGCAGCTTGGCGGGGTCTTACTCTGGAAACACCATATATTTT. Encoded protein: CASSLAGSYSGNTIYF.

CDR3 loop: CASSFLERKSLTDTQYF. The CDR3 bases are TGTGCCAGCAGTTTCCTAGAGCGGAAGAGTCTTACAGATACGCAGTATTTT. The chain combines TRBV28 with TRBJ2-3; D possibly corresponds to TRBD2 (5 bases). Looked up from germline, CDR1 is MDHEN and CDR2 is SYDVKM. V was clipped by 3 bases and J by 3 bases, with 19 bases between them. This CDR3 is built from 17 residues.